The present T cell receptor beta chain was sequenced within a study of blood T cell repertoires in COVID-19. In the study overall: Samples came from the United States, Italy and Spain, spanning acute and convalescent COVID-19. Nucleic acid was either cDNA or gDNA, and it came from T cells, B-cell-depleted T cells, or PBMCs.

The CDR3 length is 14 residues. Per the germline V gene, CDR1 is LNHDA and CDR2 is SQIVND (reference sequence). The trim removed 5 bases at V and 4 bases at J, leaving 4 bases unmatched. This clone was recorded once. Enrolled through a virtual design, the participants were between roughly 18 and 90 years of age and came from some 26 US areas. Cohorts were determined from participant-reported clinical history. The protocol was immunoSEQ multiplex PCR, while the TCRdb copy is restricted to in-frame clones and leaves out a portion. The sample carries under 250,000 clones, 65% to 90% recorded once. The chain carries TRBV19 and TRBJ2-1; 8 nucleotides agree with TRBD1. Input material: PBMCs or T cells enriched from blood (not recorded which). This clonotype originated in a woman in her fifties or sixties with acute COVID-19. The CDR3 here is CASSSGTGYNEQFF. CDR3 coding DNA: TGTGCCAGTAGTTCCGGGACAGGTTACAATGAGCAGTTCTTC.